This T cell receptor beta chain was documented in a study of blood T cell repertoires in COVID-19. Here immunoSEQ multiplex PCR was the method, and the copy in TCRdb shows in-frame clones only, minus some. Here the sample spans about 260,000 clones, around nine tenths being singletons. This clone has a count of ten or more. With 5 bases removed from V and 2 bases from J, the gap between germline ends came to 19 bases. The germline V gene has CDR1 MGHRA and CDR2 YSYEKL. The length of the CDR3 is 16 residues. This receptor was taken from a woman aged 55-69 years with COVID-19, enrolled during active disease. Sequencing was done on a sample of peripheral blood. The gene calls are TRBV4-1 and TRBJ2-7, with a possible D match to TRBD1 (6 bases). Here the CDR3 DNA reads TGCGCCAGCAGCGTTACCAACAGGGCCCCGCCCTACGAGCAGTACTTC. Encoded protein: CASSVTNRAPPYEQYF.